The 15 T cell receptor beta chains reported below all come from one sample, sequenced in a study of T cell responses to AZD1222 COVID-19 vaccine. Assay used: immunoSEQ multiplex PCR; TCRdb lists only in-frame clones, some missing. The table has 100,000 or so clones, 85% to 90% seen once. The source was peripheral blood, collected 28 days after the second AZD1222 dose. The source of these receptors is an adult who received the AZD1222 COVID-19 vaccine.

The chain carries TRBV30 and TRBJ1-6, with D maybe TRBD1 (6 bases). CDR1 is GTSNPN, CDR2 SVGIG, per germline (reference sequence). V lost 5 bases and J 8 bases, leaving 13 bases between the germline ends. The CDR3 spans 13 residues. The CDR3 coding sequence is TGTGCCTGGGAACCGGGGGCGGATTCACCCCTCCACTTT. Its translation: CAWEPGADSPLHF.

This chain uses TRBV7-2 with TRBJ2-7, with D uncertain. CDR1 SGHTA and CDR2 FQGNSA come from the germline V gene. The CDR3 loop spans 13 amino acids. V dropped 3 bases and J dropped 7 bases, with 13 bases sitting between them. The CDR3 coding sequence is TGTGCCAGCAGCTTGGATGCTTTGGGAGAGCAGTACTTC. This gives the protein CASSLDALGEQYF.

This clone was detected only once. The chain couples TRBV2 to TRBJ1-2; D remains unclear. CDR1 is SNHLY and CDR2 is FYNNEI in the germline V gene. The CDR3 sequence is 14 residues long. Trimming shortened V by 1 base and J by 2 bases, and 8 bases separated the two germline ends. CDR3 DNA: TGTGCCAGCAGTGAAGTTACAGACAACTATGGCTACACCTTC. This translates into CASSEVTDNYGYTF.

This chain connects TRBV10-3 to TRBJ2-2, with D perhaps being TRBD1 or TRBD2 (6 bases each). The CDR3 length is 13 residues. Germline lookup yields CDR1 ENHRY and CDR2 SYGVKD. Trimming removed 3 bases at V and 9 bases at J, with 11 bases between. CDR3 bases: TGTGCCATCAGTGACAGGGGACTTCGGGAGCTGTTTTTT. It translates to CAISDRGLRELFF.

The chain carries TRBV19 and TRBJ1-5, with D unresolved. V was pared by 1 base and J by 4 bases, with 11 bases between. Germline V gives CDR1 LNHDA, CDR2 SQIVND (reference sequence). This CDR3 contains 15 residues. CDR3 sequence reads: CASSIAPTGNQPQHF. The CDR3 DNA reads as TGTGCCAGTAGTATAGCCCCGACCGGTAATCAGCCCCAGCATTTT. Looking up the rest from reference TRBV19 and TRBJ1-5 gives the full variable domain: DGGITQSPKYLFRKEGQNVTLSCEQNLNHDAMYWYRQDPGQGLRLIYYSQIVNDFQKGDIAEGYSVSREKKESFPLTVTSAQKNPTAFYLCASSIAPTGNQPQHFGDGTRLSIL.

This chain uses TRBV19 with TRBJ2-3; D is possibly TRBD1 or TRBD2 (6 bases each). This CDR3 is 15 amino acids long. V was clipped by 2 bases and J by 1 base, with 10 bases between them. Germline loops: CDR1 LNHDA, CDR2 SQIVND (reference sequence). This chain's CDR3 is CASSILEGGTDTQYF. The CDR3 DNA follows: TGTGCCAGTAGTATATTGGAGGGGGGCACAGATACGCAGTATTTT.

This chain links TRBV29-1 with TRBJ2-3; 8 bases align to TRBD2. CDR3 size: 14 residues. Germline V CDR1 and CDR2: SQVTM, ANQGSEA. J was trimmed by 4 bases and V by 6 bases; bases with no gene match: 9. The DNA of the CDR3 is TGCAGCGTGACGGCGGGGGGAGGCCCAGATACGCAGTATTTT. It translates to CSVTAGGGPDTQYF.

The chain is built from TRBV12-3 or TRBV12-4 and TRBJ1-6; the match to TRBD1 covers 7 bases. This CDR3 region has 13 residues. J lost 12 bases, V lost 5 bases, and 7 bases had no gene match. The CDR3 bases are TGTGCCAGCAGTGGACAGGTTTCAGGACCCCTCCACTTT. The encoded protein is CASSGQVSGPLHF.

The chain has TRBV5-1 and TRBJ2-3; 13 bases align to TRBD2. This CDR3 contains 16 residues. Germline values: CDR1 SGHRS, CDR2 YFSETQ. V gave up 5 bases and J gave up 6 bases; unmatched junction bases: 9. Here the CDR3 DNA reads TGCGCCAGCAGTACCCGGACTAGCGGGAGCAGTGATACGCAGTATTTT. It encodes CASSTRTSGSSDTQYF. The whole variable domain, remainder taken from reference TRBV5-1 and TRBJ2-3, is KAGVTQTPRYLIKTRGQQVTLSCSPISGHRSVSWYQQTPGQGLQFLFEYFSETQRNKGNFPGRFSGRQFSNSRSEMNVSTLELGDSALYLCASSTRTSGSSDTQYFGPGTRLTVL.

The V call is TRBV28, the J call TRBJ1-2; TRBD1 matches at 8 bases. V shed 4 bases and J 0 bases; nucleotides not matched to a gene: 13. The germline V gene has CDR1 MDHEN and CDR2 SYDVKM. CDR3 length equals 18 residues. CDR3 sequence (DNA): TGTGCCAGCAGTTCCCAGGGACAGGCCGTAATAGCTAACTATGGCTACACCTTC. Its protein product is CASSSQGQAVIANYGYTF.

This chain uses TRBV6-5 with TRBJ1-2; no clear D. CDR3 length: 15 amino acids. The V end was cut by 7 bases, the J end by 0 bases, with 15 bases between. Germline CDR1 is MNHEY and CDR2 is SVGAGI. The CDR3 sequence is CASNIHSGTNYGYTF. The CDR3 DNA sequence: TGTGCCAGCAATATCCACAGTGGAACTAACTATGGCTACACCTTC.

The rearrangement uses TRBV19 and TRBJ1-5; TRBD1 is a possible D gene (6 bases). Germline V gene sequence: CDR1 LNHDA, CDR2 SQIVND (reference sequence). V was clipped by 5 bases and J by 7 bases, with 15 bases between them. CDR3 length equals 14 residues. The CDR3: CASSADRIKQPQHF. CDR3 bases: TGTGCCAGTAGTGCCGACAGGATCAAGCAGCCCCAGCATTTT.

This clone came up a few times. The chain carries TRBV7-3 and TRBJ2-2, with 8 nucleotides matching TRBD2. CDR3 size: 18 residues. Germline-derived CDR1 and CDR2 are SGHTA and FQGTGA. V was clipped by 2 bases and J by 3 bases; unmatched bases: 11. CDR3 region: CASSLSQDGRGHTGELFF. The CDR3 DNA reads TGTGCCAGCAGCTTATCTCAGGACGGGAGGGGTCACACCGGGGAGCTGTTTTTT.

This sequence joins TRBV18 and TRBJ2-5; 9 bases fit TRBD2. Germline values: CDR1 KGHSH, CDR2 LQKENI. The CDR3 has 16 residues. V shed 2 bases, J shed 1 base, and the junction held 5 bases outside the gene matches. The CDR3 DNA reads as TGTGCCAGCTCACCATGGGCTAGCGGGACCCAAGAGACCCAGTACTTC. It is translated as CASSPWASGTQETQYF.

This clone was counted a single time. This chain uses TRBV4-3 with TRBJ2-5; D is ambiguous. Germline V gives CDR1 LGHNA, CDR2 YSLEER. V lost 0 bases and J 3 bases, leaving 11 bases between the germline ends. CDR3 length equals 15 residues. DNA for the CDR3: TGCGCCAGCAGCCAAGATCATCGGCCAGAAGAGACCCAGTACTTC. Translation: CASSQDHRPEETQYF.